What follows are 2 T cell receptor beta chains derived from one specimen sequenced in a study of blood T cell repertoires in COVID-19. The assay was immunoSEQ multiplex PCR, and TCRdb's table has in-frame clones only and misses some. This table has 95,000 to 150,000 clones, 80% to 90% appearing once. Material: peripheral blood. The receptors were gathered from a woman between 50 and 59 years old with active or convalescent COVID-19.

The gene calls are TRBV19 and TRBJ1-3; tentative D call: TRBD1 (5 bases). The CDR3 sequence is 13 residues long. V lost 3 bases and J 4 bases, leaving 7 bases between the germline ends. Germline V gene data show CDR1 as LNHDA and CDR2 as SQIVND (reference sequence). CDR3 nucleotides: TGTGCCAGTAGTATGCGACAGGGAAACACCATATATTTT. This gives the protein CASSMRQGNTIYF.

The sample holds a few counts of this clone. CDR3 amino acids: CASSPGLAPGELFF. CDR3 nucleotides: TGTGCCAGCAGCCCGGGACTAGCTCCCGGGGAGCTGTTTTTT. The chain is built from TRBV7-3 and TRBJ2-2, with 9 nucleotides matching TRBD2. Germline V lookup: CDR1 SGHTA, CDR2 FQGTGA. The CDR3 loop spans 14 amino acids. Germline trimming cut 5 bases from V and 6 bases from J; bases unmatched to any gene: 4.